Listed below are T cell receptor beta chains from one sample, sequenced in a study of cytomegalovirus exposure and HLA in healthy donors. The table came from immunoSEQ multiplex PCR; TCRdb's copy has only in-frame clones and leaves some out. The table shows around 200,000 clones, with 70% to 80% occurring only once. Sequencing was carried out using PBMCs. These receptors were taken from a girl aged 2-10 years in good health and CMV-seronegative. The CDR3 runs from the conserved cysteine through the conserved F or W. A D gene is named only where the DNA matches it firmly. Size tells how often a clone was seen (once, few, many) or the class of an expanded clone, and some rows leave it out.

j_call | v_call | d_call | clone_size | cdr3_aa | cdr3_nt
TRBJ1-4 | TRBV7-9 | - | few | CASSPRGGDRNEKLFF | TGTGCCAGCAGTCCCCGTGGGGGGGACCGAAATGAAAAACTGTTTTTT
TRBJ1-6 | TRBV9 | TRBD1 | - | CASSGGQGTSPLHF | TGTGCCAGCAGCGGGGGACAGGGGACTTCACCCCTCCACTTT
TRBJ2-7 | TRBV5-4 | TRBD2 | - | CASSLSSGTVSLEQYF | TGTGCCAGCAGCTTGAGTAGCGGGACCGTCTCTCTCGAGCAGTACTTC
TRBJ1-6 | TRBV19 | TRBD1 | - | CASSLDRGSPLHF | TGTGCCAGTAGTCTCGACAGGGGTTCACCCCTCCACTTT
TRBJ1-5 | TRBV5-4 | - | few | CASSPGVNQPQHF | TGTGCCAGCAGCCCAGGGGTAAATCAGCCCCAGCATTTT
TRBJ2-3 | TRBV19 | TRBD2 | - | CASSLTSGGDDTQYF | TGTGCCAGTAGTCTGACTAGCGGGGGAGACGATACGCAGTATTTT
TRBJ2-7 | TRBV5-5 | - | - | CASSYRDNAFF | TGTGCCAGCAGTTACCGGGACAACGCGTTCTTC
TRBJ1-2 | TRBV7-3 | TRBD1 | - | CASSADQGAQRHGYTF | TGTGCCAGCAGCGCAGACCAGGGGGCGCAGCGACATGGCTACACCTTC
TRBJ2-7 | TRBV7-9 | - | - | CASSPNPEQYF | TGTGCCAGCAGCCCTAACCCCGAGCAGTACTTC
TRBJ1-5 | TRBV4-1 | - | - | CASSAPSSAREGYQPQHF | TGCGCCAGCAGCGCTCCATCTTCGGCCAGGGAAGGGTATCAGCCCCAGCATTTT
TRBJ1-1 | TRBV9 | TRBD1 | - | CASSEGTVNTEAFF | TGTGCCAGCAGCGAGGGGACAGTGAACACTGAAGCTTTCTTT
TRBJ2-1 | TRBV7-2 | TRBD2 | - | CASSPPGLAGGNEQFF | TGTGCCAGCAGCCCGCCCGGACTAGCGGGGGGGAATGAGCAGTTCTTC
TRBJ2-5 | TRBV5-1 | - | - | CASSFHRDDETQYF | TGCGCCAGCAGCTTTCACAGGGATGATGAGACCCAGTACTTC